This T cell receptor beta chain was observed in a study of T cells in Graves' hyperthyroidism and ophthalmopathy. Findings and caveats of the study: Blood samples included most of the expanded thyroid clonotypes exceeding 0.001.

TCR beta CDR3 region amplification was performed from RNA transcripts. RT-PCR in the first round (using the HTBI primer set) targeted the TCR CDR3. TCRdb reanalysed the multiplex PCR reads using MiXCR and keeps one entry per CDR3 protein. There are roughly 380,000 distinct CDR3 sequences in the sample; less than 15% occur only once, and around 21% lies in the top ten. The CDR3 has 15 residues. Trimming pared 0 bases from V and 1 base from J, leaving 9 bases between. Germline V gene sequence: CDR1 MNHNY, CDR2 SVGAGI (reference sequence). This clonotype was counted at least ten times. What it binds is not known.

The sequence derives from a man between 25 and 39 years old with Graves' hyperthyroidism that later progressed to Graves' ophthalmopathy. The V gene is TRBV6-6, the J gene TRBJ1-1; the D gene is possibly TRBD1 (5 bases). Sequencing input: blood. CDR3 residues: CASSYSNRPNTEAFF. Here the CDR3 DNA reads TGTGCCAGCAGTTACTCGAACAGGCCGAACACTGAAGCTTTCTTT.